This TCR beta chain stems from a study of blood T cells in healthy people across ages. The study, taken as a whole, reports: PBMCs were not sorted, which prevented a conclusive comparison of naive versus antigen-experienced cells.

On this clonotype: What it recognizes is unknown.

A second 7 to 11 cycle PCR used barcoded and J-beta primers. In TCRdb, the 5' RACE reads were re-called with MiXCR into one record per CDR3 protein. The repertoire includes around 2 million distinct CDR3 sequences, about 39% of them detected once, and approximately 22% sits in the top ten. The CDR3 has 15 amino acids. V lost 5 bases and J lost 5; bases outside the gene matches: 8. Germline V gives CDR1 MNHEY, CDR2 SMNVEV (reference sequence). The donors, healthy Caucasians from Russia, were aged roughly 6 to 100. V and J are TRBV27 and TRBJ1-5, with TRBD1 identical over 8 bases. The sequencing sample was made of blood. The receptor was isolated from a human donor in good health. The CDR3, as DNA: TGTGCCAGCAGTACCAGGACAGGGCAGGATCAGCCCCAGCATTTT. It codes for CASSTRTGQDQPQHF.